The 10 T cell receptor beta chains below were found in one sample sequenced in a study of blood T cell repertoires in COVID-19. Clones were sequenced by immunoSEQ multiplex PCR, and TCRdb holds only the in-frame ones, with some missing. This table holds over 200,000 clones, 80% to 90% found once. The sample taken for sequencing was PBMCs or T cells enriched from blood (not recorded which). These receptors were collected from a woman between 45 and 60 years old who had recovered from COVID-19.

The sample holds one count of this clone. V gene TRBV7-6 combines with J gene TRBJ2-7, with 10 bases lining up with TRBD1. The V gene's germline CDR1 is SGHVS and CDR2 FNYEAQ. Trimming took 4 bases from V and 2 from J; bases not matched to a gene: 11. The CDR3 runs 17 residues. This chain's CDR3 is CASSSEPTGGPTYEQYF. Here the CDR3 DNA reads TGTGCCAGCAGCTCCGAACCGACAGGGGGCCCTACCTACGAGCAGTACTTC.

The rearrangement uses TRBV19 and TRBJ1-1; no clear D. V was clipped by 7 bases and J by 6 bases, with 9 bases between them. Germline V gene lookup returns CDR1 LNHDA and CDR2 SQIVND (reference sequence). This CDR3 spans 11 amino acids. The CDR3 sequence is CASNRGPEAFF. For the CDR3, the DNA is TGTGCCAGTAACCGGGGTCCTGAAGCTTTCTTT.

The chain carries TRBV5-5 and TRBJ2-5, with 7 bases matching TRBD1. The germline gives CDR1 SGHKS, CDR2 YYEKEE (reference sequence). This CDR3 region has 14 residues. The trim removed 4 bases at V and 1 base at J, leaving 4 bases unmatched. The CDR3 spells CASSRRQGQETQYF. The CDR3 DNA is TGTGCCAGCAGCCGCCGACAGGGCCAAGAGACCCAGTACTTC.

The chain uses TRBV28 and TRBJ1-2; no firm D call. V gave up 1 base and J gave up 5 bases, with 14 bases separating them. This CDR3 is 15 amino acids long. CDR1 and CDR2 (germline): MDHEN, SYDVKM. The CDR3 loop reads CASSLSLAGQYGYTF. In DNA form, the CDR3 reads TGTGCCAGCAGTTTATCCCTAGCGGGTCAGTATGGCTACACCTTC.

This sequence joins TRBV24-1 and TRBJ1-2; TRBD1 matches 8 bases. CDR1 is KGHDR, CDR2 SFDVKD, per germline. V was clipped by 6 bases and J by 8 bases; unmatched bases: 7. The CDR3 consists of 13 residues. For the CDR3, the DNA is TGTGCCACCAGTCCAGGGGGCGCGGTGGGCTACACCTTC. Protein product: CATSPGGAVGYTF.

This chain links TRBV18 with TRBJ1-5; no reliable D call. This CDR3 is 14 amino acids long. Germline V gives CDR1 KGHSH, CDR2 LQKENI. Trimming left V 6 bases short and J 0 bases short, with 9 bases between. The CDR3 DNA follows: TGTGCCAGCTCGGGAGGAAATAGCAATCAGCCCCAGCATTTT. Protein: CASSGGNSNQPQHF.

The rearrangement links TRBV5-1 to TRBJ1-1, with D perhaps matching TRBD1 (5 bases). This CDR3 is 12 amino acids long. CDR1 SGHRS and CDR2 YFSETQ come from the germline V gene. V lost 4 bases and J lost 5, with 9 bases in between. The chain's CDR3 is CASSNPGTEAFF. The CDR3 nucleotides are TGCGCCAGCAGCAATCCAGGGACTGAAGCTTTCTTT.

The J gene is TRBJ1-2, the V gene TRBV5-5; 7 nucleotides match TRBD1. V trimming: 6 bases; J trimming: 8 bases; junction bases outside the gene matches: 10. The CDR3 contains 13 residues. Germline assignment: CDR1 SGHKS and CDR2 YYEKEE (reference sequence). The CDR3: CASNIGTVRGYTF. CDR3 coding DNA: TGTGCCAGCAACATCGGGACAGTTCGGGGCTACACCTTC.

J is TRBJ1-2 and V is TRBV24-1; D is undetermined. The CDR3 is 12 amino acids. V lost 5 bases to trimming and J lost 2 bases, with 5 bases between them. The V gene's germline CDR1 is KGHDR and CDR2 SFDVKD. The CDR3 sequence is CATSARNYGYTF. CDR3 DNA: TGTGCCACCAGTGCGCGGAACTATGGCTACACCTTC.

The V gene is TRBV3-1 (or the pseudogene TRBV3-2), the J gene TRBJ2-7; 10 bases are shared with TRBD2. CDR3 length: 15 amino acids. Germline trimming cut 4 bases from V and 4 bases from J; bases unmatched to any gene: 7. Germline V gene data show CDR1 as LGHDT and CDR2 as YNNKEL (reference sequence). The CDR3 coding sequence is TGTGCCAGCAGCCCCGGGACTAGCGTGTTTTACGAGCAGTACTTC. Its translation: CASSPGTSVFYEQYF.